These T cell receptor beta chains were read from a single sample in a study of cytomegalovirus exposure and HLA in healthy donors. TCRdb's table, derived via immunoSEQ multiplex PCR, lists solely in-frame clones and lacks some. The sample contains hundreds of thousands of clones, roughly 84% of which appear only once. The sample comprised PBMCs. Every receptor here comes from a young woman in good health and CMV-seropositive. The conserved cysteine and the conserved F or W are not part of the CDR3 here. Not all rows give a size; the values are once, few, many and, for expanded clones, a class.

V gene	clone size	CDR3 protein
TRBV9	.	ASSVGLPGVLAYETQY
TRBV7-6	.	ASSSQSSGSSYEQY
TRBV15	.	ATSRPERTGDEKLF
TRBV27	.	ASSREDHGTQY
TRBV23-1	.	ASSQRRDSGSYGYT
TRBV6-5	.	ASSLGQDFEKLF
TRBV5-1	.	ASSRQGASNEKLF
TRBV9	.	ASSSTGALTGELF
TRBV18	.	ASSVTANTEAF
TRBV28	once	ASSSGQWYEQY
TRBV11-2	.	ASLSDGENTEAF
TRBV5-1	.	ASSARGNGYT
TRBV7-8	.	ASRLRGTVTYEQY
TRBV4-1	.	ASSQVGQANTGELF
TRBV25-1	.	ASSEGQGAIPGDNEQF
TRBV5-6	.	ASSLDLDGSHTEAF
TRBV5-1	.	ASSFSKGMNGYT
TRBV12-2	.	ASRFRDGYT
TRBV27	.	ASGDTGSHQPQH
TRBV27	.	ASSLWVGQGYYNEQF
TRBV27	.	ASSLGEGKLF
TRBV28	.	ASSDRGRKNIQY
TRBV27	.	ASSLGLAGGPSSEQY
TRBV7-3	.	ASSLTAAGGTGDTQY
TRBV27	few	ASSLSGGIEAF
TRBV28	few	ASSSWEFSYEQY
TRBV27	.	ASSPLAVVSYNEQF
TRBV4-1	.	ASSQGVGTSGRNEQF
TRBV5-6	once	ASSSTGHFTDTQY
TRBV30	.	AWSLRSSRGVDAYGYT
TRBV28	once	ASSPGQGGEQY
TRBV30	.	AWSSDGLGNQPQH
TRBV30	.	AWTRGRAYEQY
TRBV5-1	.	ASSPDRRTDTQY
TRBV19	.	ASSILASEAF
TRBV30	.	ACSNTGELF
TRBV7-9	.	ASSLAAVNTEAF
TRBV10-3	.	AISKGDYGYT
TRBV2	.	ASISGPNTGELF
TRBV7-8	.	ASSLQRGASYEQY
TRBV30	few	AWSFTGLSNQPQH
TRBV27	.	ASPQFYSNQPQH
TRBV12-5	few	ASGEAGITDTQY
TRBV5-6	.	ASNPLRLAGVYHEQY
TRBV4-1	.	ASSQGDRGRGETQY
TRBV12-5	.	ASGPSGNSYNEQF
TRBV5-1	once	ASSWTGPYEQY
TRBV5-1	.	ASSLNRGSYEQY
TRBV7-3	.	ASSSLAGYEQY
TRBV19	few	ASSIEQGYEQY
TRBV6-5	few	ASSLGRSYEQY
TRBV18	.	ASSPGQRAYEQY
TRBV9	.	ASSELAGALDTQY
TRBV29-1	.	SVEVGDRAGYT
TRBV27	.	ASRGRVSYGNQPQH
TRBV6-5	.	ASSYRHGRDTQY
TRBV28	.	ASPDRNTGELF
TRBV4-1	.	ASSRFRAGGPYEQF
TRBV7-9	.	ASSLASGASSYEQY
TRBV30	few	AWSRQGPAYGYT